This T cell receptor beta chain emerged from a study of control samples from healthy donors and cancer patients. Sequenced by immunoSEQ multiplex PCR; TCRdb stores in-frame clones only, minus some. The sample lists almost 85,000 clones; just under 95% were seen once. The CDR3 spans 17 residues. Unmatched junction bases numbered 7, after V lost 3 bases and J lost 0 bases. Germline lookup yields CDR1 LNHDA and CDR2 SQIVND (reference sequence). The sample comprised blood. The clonotype originates from a woman between 18 and 30 years old in good health. This chain joins TRBV19 and TRBJ2-2; 7 bases line up with TRBD1. The CDR3 nucleotides read TGTGCCAGTAGTATGTGGTCGGGACAGTCGAACACCGGGGAGCTGTTTTTT. Translated: CASSMWSGQSNTGELFF.